These T cell receptor beta chains were read from a single sample in a study of CD8+CD57+ T cells in acquired aplastic anemia. Each CDR3 protein is one row after TCRdb ran MiXCR on the reads. The table lists 200,000 to 300,000 distinct CDR3 sequences, approximately 79% of them singletons. The specimen sequenced was sorted CD4+, CD8+, or CD8+CD57+ T cells (not recorded which) from PBMCs. The origin of the receptors is a human donor with aplastic anemia. Both conserved end residues are trimmed from each CDR3. The order of the fields is J gene, V gene, clone size, CDR3 protein. Clone sizes are given selectively: once, few, many, or a class where the clone is expanded.

TRBJ2-4,TRBV2,few,ASGGAGNIQH
TRBJ2-7,TRBV5-1,.,ASSPVQDQGQY
TRBJ2-3,TRBV9,.,ASSPPMGQGADTQY
TRBJ2-1,TRBV6-5,.,ASKMGRGLGEQF
TRBJ2-3,TRBV20-1,.,SAPTLQLAAGADTQY
TRBJ2-6,TRBV7-6,.,ASTLWSGPSRSNVLT
TRBJ1-2,TRBV7-6,.,ASTLGGVPSGANT
TRBJ2-2,TRBV7-6,.,ASSQGTSSPLH
TRBJ1-6,TRBV20-1,.,SARPQGSPLH
TRBJ1-6,TRBV19,.,ASSFAQGFSPLH
TRBJ1-5,TRBV2,.,ASSECYSNQPQH
TRBJ1-5,TRBV7-6,.,ASSLGHLNSNQPQH
TRBJ2-2,TRBV7-8,.,ASSLAGGAVF
TRBJ2-1,TRBV7-2,.,ASSKRGGGSYNEQF
TRBJ1-6,TRBV5-1,.,ASSPAGGSNLH
TRBJ1-1,TRBV9,.,ASGSTTGIQAF
TRBJ2-1,TRBV2,.,ASSKRGLKNTIY
TRBJ2-3,TRBV7-9,.,ASSLGGGPAAAN
TRBJ1-1,TRBV9,.,ASSGGGQSTDTRTEAF
TRBJ2-3,TRBV7-9,.,ASSLAGTNEKQY
TRBJ2-7,TRBV7-2,.,ASSSHPSYNEQ
TRBJ1-5,TRBV20-1,.,SASGGEGQPQH
TRBJ2-6,TRBV14,.,ASSLYTRSTQEILT
TRBJ1-1,TRBV7-8,.,ASSLAGGAEAF
TRBJ2-1,TRBV7-8,once,ASSLAGGADTDYQF
TRBJ2-1,TRBV5-5,.,ASSSSQARDSRYNEQF
TRBJ2-3,TRBV2,.,ASSRTSAGDDTQY
TRBJ1-6,TRBV7-8,.,ASSLDRGPDTQH
TRBJ2-1,TRBV5-5,.,ASSWGLAGGYNEQF
TRBJ2-3,TRBV24-1,.,ASSYVEGNYTQY
TRBJ1-1,TRBV7-2,.,ASSLARGPNTEAF
TRBJ2-1,TRBV5-5,.,ASSSSQVGDEQF
TRBJ2-5,TRBV7-9,.,ASSSGREGETEY
TRBJ2-3,TRBV7-3,.,ASRIAGDPVTQY
TRBJ1-2,TRBV20-1,.,SARDPVTAGQGGYT
TRBJ1-2,TRBV29-1,few,SVEEQVNYGYT
TRBJ2-1,TRBV19,.,ASSLAGGTYKEEFF
TRBJ1-5,TRBV7-7,.,AGGDGGTGTQYLH
TRBJ2-1,TRBV7-9,.,ASSVQGIHEQF
TRBJ1-5,TRBV7-6,.,ASSSNRAHSPLHNQPQH
TRBJ1-1,TRBV19,.,ASSIALGAYNEAF